Listed below are T cell receptor beta chains from one sample, sequenced in a study of cytomegalovirus exposure and HLA in healthy donors. This table comes from immunoSEQ multiplex PCR, and its TCRdb copy is limited to in-frame clones, with some not included. This table has about 160,000 clones, about 76% appearing once. The sample taken for sequencing was PBMCs. These receptors were taken from a woman in her forties in good health and CMV-seropositive. The CDR3 runs from the conserved cysteine through the conserved F or W. Each record gives: D gene, J gene, clone size, V gene, CDR3 DNA, CDR3 protein. The D gene is left open where the match is weak. Part of the rows lack a size; the others show once, few, many or a class for expanded clones.

TRBD2 TRBJ2-7 NA TRBV6-5 TGTGCCAGCAGAGCCCCCGGGACTAGCGGAGAAGAGTACTTC CASRAPGTSGEEYF
NA TRBJ1-6 NA TRBV6-5 TGTGCCAGCAAGCACAGAACAAGTAATTCACCCCTCCACTTT CASKHRTSNSPLHF
NA TRBJ1-1 NA TRBV19 TGTGCCAGTAGTATAAACCCGCAGGCAGGAGCTTTCTTT CASSINPQAGAFF
TRBD1 TRBJ1-4 NA TRBV5-1 TGCGCCAGCAGCCCCTCCGGGACAGGGGGAGGTCGGTATGAAAAACTGTTTTTT CASSPSGTGGGRYEKLFF
TRBD2 TRBJ2-7 NA TRBV9 TGTGCCAGCAGCGTAGTCGGGGGGACCGGCGAGCAGTACTTC CASSVVGGTGEQYF
TRBD1 TRBJ1-1 NA TRBV7-2 TGTGCCAGCAGCTCAAGATCAGACAGGGAAACTGAAGCTTTCTTT CASSSRSDRETEAFF
NA TRBJ2-3 NA TRBV5-8 TGTGCCAGCAGCTTGGTTCAGGGCCCAGATACGCAGTATTTT CASSLVQGPDTQYF
NA TRBJ2-3 NA TRBV5-4 TGTGCCAGCAGCTTACGGGGGACCACTAGCACAGATACGCAGTATTTT CASSLRGTTSTDTQYF
TRBD2 TRBJ2-3 NA TRBV7-2 TGTGCCGGTAGGGAGGGCCTCACAGATACGCAGTATTTT CAGREGLTDTQYF
NA TRBJ1-4 NA TRBV6-6 TGTGCCAGCAGGCCGACAGCACTTAATGAAAAACTGTTTTTT CASRPTALNEKLFF
NA TRBJ1-1 NA TRBV4-3 TGCGCCAGCAGCCAAGGGCGGGTGGGGAACACTGAAGCTTTCTTT CASSQGRVGNTEAFF
TRBD2 TRBJ2-1 NA TRBV7-9 TGTTCCAGCAGTTATCTTAGCGGGGGGCATCACAATGAGCAGTTCTTC CSSSYLSGGHHNEQFF
TRBD2 TRBJ2-1 few TRBV11-2 TGTGCCAGCAGCTTTCCGACTAGCGGGGGGAATGAGCAGTTCTTC CASSFPTSGGNEQFF
NA TRBJ2-7 NA TRBV18 TGTGCCAGCTCACCACCGGGGAGTCCCTACGAGCAGTACTTC CASSPPGSPYEQYF
TRBD2 TRBJ2-1 once TRBV5-1 TGCGCCAGTAGACTAGCGGGAGGTTACAATGAGCAGTTCTTC CASRLAGGYNEQFF
NA TRBJ2-5 NA TRBV7-2 TGTGCCAGCAGCTTAGCGCTGAATAGTCAGACCCAGTACTTC CASSLALNSQTQYF
NA TRBJ2-7 NA TRBV6-5 TGTGCCAGCAGTTACAGCGTCGGTCTTCGGGACGAGCAGTACTTC CASSYSVGLRDEQYF
NA TRBJ2-3 few TRBV6-1 TGTGCCAGCAGTGCAAGTCCTATAGATACGCAGTATTTT CASSASPIDTQYF
NA TRBJ2-3 NA TRBV5-1 TGCGCCAGCAGCTTGGACACGAGCACAGATACGCAGTATTTT CASSLDTSTDTQYF
NA TRBJ1-3 NA TRBV5-1 TGCGCCAGCAGCTTGGGAGAAATTGGAAACACCATATATTTT CASSLGEIGNTIYF
NA TRBJ2-3 NA TRBV6-6 TGTGCCAGCAGTTACCATCCGGGCACAGATACGCAGTATTTT CASSYHPGTDTQYF
NA TRBJ1-6 NA TRBV19 TGTGCCAGTTCGGACATATCTAATTCACCCCTCCACTTT CASSDISNSPLHF
TRBD1 TRBJ1-2 NA TRBV29-1 TGCAGCGTTACAACAGGGGACGGCTACACCTTC CSVTTGDGYTF
NA TRBJ2-5 NA TRBV28 TGTGCCTCGATGGGGGGAAAGGAGACCCAGTACTTC CASMGGKETQYF
NA TRBJ2-1 NA TRBV4-1 TGCGCCAGCAGCCAAGATGGGCTAGCAGAATACAATGAGCAGTTCTTC CASSQDGLAEYNEQFF
NA TRBJ1-1 few TRBV29-1 TGCAGCGTTGAAGATTACATGAACACTGAAGCTTTCTTT CSVEDYMNTEAFF
NA TRBJ2-3 NA TRBV18 TGTGCCAGCTCGCGGGACTCTAAGCCAGATACGCAGTATTTT CASSRDSKPDTQYF
TRBD1 TRBJ1-2 once TRBV27 TGTGCCAGCAGTTTATCCACTCCCGGGACAGGCCTCTATGGCTACACCTTC CASSLSTPGTGLYGYTF
NA TRBJ1-3 NA TRBV27 TGTGCCAGCAGCCCCGGAGGGTCTGGAAACACCATATATTTT CASSPGGSGNTIYF
NA TRBJ1-2 NA TRBV6-1 TGTGCCAGCAGTGAAGACGGGATGAGGGGCTACACCTTC CASSEDGMRGYTF
TRBD1 TRBJ2-7 NA TRBV27 TGTGCCAGCAGTTTAAGACAGGGGGCTTGGACCTACGAGCAGTACTTC CASSLRQGAWTYEQYF
TRBD1 TRBJ2-3 NA TRBV2 TGTGCCAGCACCAGGGACAGGTCTAGCACAGATACGCAGTATTTT CASTRDRSSTDTQYF
NA TRBJ1-1 NA TRBV6-1 TGTGCCAGCAGTGAGGGGGGCACTGAAGCTTTCTTT CASSEGGTEAFF
TRBD1 TRBJ2-5 NA TRBV6-5 TGTGCCAGCACTTCAGGGGGTGAGACCCAGTACTTC CASTSGGETQYF
NA TRBJ2-7 few TRBV7-9 TGTGCCAGCAGCTTAGTCTTTCGCAGCGGCGAGCAGTACTTC CASSLVFRSGEQYF
NA TRBJ2-7 NA TRBV4-3 TGCGCCAGCAGCCAAGATATGTATACCTACGAGCAGTACTTC CASSQDMYTYEQYF
NA TRBJ2-1 NA TRBV20-1 TGCAGTGCCTTTGTCACTATTGAGCAGTTCTTC CSAFVTIEQFF
TRBD2 TRBJ2-3 NA TRBV19 TGTGCCAGTAGTCTCAGGGGCGGGACTAGCGGGGGGGCGGCAGATACGCAGTATTTT CASSLRGGTSGGAADTQYF